This section outlines one TCR beta chain sequence together with its context. What it recognizes is unknown. This specimen comes from a study of CD8 T cells in Susac syndrome. General observations from the study: It was acknowledged by the study that relatively few individuals were included in its TCR sequencing and HLA analysis.

The authors reverse transcribed about 0.45 to 1 ug RNA with random hexamers. The immunoSEQ assay covered 54 Vbeta and 13 Jbeta segments for CDR3. MiXCR, applied by TCRdb to the immunoSEQ multiplex PCR reads, yields one record per CDR3 protein. Of about 190,000 distinct CDR3 sequences in the sample, about 94% were seen once. The ends were cut back, 2 bases at V and 8 bases at J, with 9 bases in the middle. The CDR3 runs to 12 residues. Looked up from germline, CDR1 is SGHTA and CDR2 is FQGNSA. In blood CD8+ and CD4+ T cells, TCR beta underwent sequencing. Age- and sex-matched healthy donors served as the control group.

The material sequenced was CD4+ T cells from PBMCs. V usage is TRBV7-2 and J usage is TRBJ1-1; D gene ambiguous. This TCR was sampled from a human donor in good health. The CDR3, as DNA: TGTGCCAGCAGCTTAAGTCTCAGGGAAGCTTTCTTT. This codes for CASSLSLREAFF.